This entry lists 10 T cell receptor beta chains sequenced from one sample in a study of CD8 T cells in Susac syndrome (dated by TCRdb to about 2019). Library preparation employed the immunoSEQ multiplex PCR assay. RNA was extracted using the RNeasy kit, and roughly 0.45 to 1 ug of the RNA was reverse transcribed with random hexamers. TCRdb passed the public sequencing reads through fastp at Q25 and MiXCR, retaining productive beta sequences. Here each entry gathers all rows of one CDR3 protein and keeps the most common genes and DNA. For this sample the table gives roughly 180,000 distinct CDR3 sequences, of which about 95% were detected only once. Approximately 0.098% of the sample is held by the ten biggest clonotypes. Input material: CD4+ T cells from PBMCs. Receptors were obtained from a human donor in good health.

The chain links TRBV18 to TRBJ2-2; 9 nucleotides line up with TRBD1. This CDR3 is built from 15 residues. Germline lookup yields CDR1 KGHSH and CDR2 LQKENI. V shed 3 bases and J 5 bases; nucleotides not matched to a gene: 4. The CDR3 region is CASSPPDRGTGELFF. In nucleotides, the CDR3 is TGTGCCAGCTCACCTCCGGACAGGGGAACCGGGGAGCTGTTTTTT.

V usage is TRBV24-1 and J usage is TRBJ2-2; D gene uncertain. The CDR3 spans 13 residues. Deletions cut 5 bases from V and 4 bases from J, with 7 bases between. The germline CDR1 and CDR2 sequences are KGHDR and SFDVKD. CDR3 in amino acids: CATSAPATGELFF. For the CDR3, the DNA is TGTGCCACCAGTGCGCCCGCCACCGGGGAGCTGTTTTTT.

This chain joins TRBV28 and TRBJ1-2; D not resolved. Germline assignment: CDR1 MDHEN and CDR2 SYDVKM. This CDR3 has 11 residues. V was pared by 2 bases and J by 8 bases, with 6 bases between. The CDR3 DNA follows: TGTGCCAGCAGTTTAAACGGGGGCTACACCTTC. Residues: CASSLNGGYTF.

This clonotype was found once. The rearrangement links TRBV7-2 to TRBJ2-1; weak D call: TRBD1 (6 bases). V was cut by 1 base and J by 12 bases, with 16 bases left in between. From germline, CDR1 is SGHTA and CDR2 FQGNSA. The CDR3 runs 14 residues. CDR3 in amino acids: CASSLVQGQLGQFF. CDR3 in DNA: TGTGCCAGCAGCTTAGTCCAGGGGCAGCTTGGGCAGTTCTTC.

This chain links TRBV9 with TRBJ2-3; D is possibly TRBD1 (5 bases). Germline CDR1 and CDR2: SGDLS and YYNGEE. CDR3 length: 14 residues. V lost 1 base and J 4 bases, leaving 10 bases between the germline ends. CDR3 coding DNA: TGTGCCAGCAGCGTACAAGGGGTACCAGATACGCAGTATTTT. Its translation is CASSVQGVPDTQYF. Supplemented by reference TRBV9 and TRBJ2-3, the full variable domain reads DSGVTQTPKHLITATGQRVTLRCSPRSGDLSVYWYQQSLDQGLQFLIQYYNGEERAKGNILERFSAQQFPDLHSELNLSSLELGDSALYFCASSVQGVPDTQYFGPGTRLTVL.

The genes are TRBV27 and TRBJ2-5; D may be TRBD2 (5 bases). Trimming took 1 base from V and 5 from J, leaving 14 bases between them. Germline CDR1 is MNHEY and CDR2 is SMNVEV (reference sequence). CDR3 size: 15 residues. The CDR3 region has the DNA TGTGCCAGCAGTTTATTCGGGATCTTAGGGGAGACCCAGTACTTC. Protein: CASSLFGILGETQYF.

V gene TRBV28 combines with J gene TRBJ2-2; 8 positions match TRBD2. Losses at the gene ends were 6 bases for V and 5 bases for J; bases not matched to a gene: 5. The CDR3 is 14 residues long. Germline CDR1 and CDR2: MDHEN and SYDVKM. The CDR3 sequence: CASRGLVWTGELFF. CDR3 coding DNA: TGTGCCAGCAGGGGACTAGTTTGGACCGGGGAGCTGTTTTTT.

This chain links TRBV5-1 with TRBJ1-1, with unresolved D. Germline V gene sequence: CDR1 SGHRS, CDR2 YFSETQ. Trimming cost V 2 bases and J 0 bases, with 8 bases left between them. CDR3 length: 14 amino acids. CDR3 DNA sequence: TGCGCCAGCAGCTTCCAGGCCATGAACACTGAAGCTTTCTTT. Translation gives CASSFQAMNTEAFF.

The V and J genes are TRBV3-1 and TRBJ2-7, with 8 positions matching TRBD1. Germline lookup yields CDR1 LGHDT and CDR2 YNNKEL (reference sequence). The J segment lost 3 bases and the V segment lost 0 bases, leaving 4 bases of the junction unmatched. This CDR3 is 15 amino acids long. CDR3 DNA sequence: TGTGCCAGCAGCCAAGACCGGACAGGGAACTACGAGCAGTACTTC. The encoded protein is CASSQDRTGNYEQYF.

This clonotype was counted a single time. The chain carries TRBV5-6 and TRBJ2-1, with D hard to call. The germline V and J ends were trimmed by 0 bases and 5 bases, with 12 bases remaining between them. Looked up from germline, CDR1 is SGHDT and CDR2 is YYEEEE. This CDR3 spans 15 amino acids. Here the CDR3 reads CASSLVWKRNNEQFF. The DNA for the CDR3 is TGTGCCAGCAGCTTGGTCTGGAAGAGGAACAATGAGCAGTTCTTC.